A selection of T cell receptor beta chains follows, all from one sample in a study of CXCR3-negative and CXCR3-positive naive CD8 T cells. TCRdb re-analyzed the 5' RACE reads; it lists each CDR3 protein once, without DNA. With roughly 48,000 distinct CDR3 sequences in the sample, the ten largest clones hold 14% to 15%. Sequencing was done on a sample of memory CD8+ T cells from blood. The receptors stem from a human donor in good health. Some clones in this sample may be carry-over from other donors' samples. Both conserved end residues are part of each CDR3. Fields, in order: CDR3 protein, J gene, V gene, CDR3 length, clone size. Size tells how often a clone was seen (once, few, many) or the class of an expanded clone, and some rows leave it out.

CDR3aa: CATSRADRELDYEQYF; j_gene: TRBJ2-7; v_gene: TRBV15; len: 16; abundance: -
CDR3aa: CASSLPSENGELFF; j_gene: TRBJ2-2; v_gene: TRBV12-3/TRBV12-4; len: 14; abundance: -
CDR3aa: CASSPSGLAGGYYEQYF; j_gene: TRBJ2-7; v_gene: TRBV7-2; len: 17; abundance: -
CDR3aa: CASRGRGGYGYTF; j_gene: TRBJ1-2; v_gene: TRBV28; len: 13; abundance: -
CDR3aa: CASSFGYNEQFF; j_gene: TRBJ2-1; v_gene: TRBV7-9; len: 12; abundance: medium-sized
CDR3aa: CASRFSAEGTEAFF; j_gene: TRBJ1-1; v_gene: TRBV14; len: 14; abundance: -
CDR3aa: CASSFYLVFRPGPGELFF; j_gene: TRBJ2-2; v_gene: TRBV5-5; len: 18; abundance: -
CDR3aa: CASSQDRRGFTDTQYF; j_gene: TRBJ2-3; v_gene: TRBV4-3; len: 16; abundance: -
CDR3aa: CSAGAGVPGELFF; j_gene: TRBJ2-2; v_gene: TRBV29-1; len: 13; abundance: -
CDR3aa: CASSQDRASYGYTF; j_gene: TRBJ1-2; v_gene: TRBV4-3; len: 14; abundance: -
CDR3aa: CASSLGPVGGPDYSYNEQFF; j_gene: TRBJ2-1; v_gene: TRBV13; len: 20; abundance: -
CDR3aa: CASSLVGDQPQHF; j_gene: TRBJ1-5; v_gene: TRBV5-1; len: 13; abundance: -
CDR3aa: CASSYGGGSDYGYTF; j_gene: TRBJ1-2; v_gene: TRBV6-6; len: 15; abundance: -
CDR3aa: CASSTSPGSNTEAFF; j_gene: TRBJ1-1; v_gene: TRBV2; len: 15; abundance: -
CDR3aa: CSVGFFLAGLAGGTSTDTQYF; j_gene: TRBJ2-3; v_gene: TRBV29-1; len: 21; abundance: -
CDR3aa: CSAPFGAPYNEQFF; j_gene: TRBJ2-1; v_gene: TRBV20-1; len: 14; abundance: -
CDR3aa: CSARTRSSTNYNEQFF; j_gene: TRBJ2-1; v_gene: TRBV20-1; len: 16; abundance: -
CDR3aa: CASSPTHRPNTEAFF; j_gene: TRBJ1-1; v_gene: TRBV5-5; len: 15; abundance: -
CDR3aa: CASSLSGGEQETQYF; j_gene: TRBJ2-5; v_gene: TRBV7-8; len: 15; abundance: -
CDR3aa: CASSYPSGGAVGELFF; j_gene: TRBJ2-2; v_gene: TRBV7-9; len: 16; abundance: -
CDR3aa: CASSREAAEAGGYTF; j_gene: TRBJ1-2; v_gene: TRBV3-1; len: 15; abundance: -
CDR3aa: CASSQGQGAYEQYF; j_gene: TRBJ2-7; v_gene: TRBV5-5; len: 14; abundance: -
CDR3aa: CASSPRDGNQETQYF; j_gene: TRBJ2-5; v_gene: TRBV28; len: 15; abundance: -
CDR3aa: CASSRIAVVTGLAGGPEYNEQFF; j_gene: TRBJ2-1; v_gene: TRBV25-1; len: 23; abundance: -
CDR3aa: CSARDLGQPTDTQYF; j_gene: TRBJ2-3; v_gene: TRBV20-1; len: 15; abundance: -
CDR3aa: CASSSGTGIYGYTF; j_gene: TRBJ1-2; v_gene: TRBV7-8; len: 14; abundance: -
CDR3aa: CASSSTAGGATDTQYF; j_gene: TRBJ2-3; v_gene: TRBV12-3/TRBV12-4; len: 16; abundance: medium-sized
CDR3aa: CASSFQGGSPKDIQYF; j_gene: TRBJ2-4; v_gene: TRBV6-5; len: 16; abundance: -
CDR3aa: CASSLGSSLNYEQYF; j_gene: TRBJ2-7; v_gene: TRBV28; len: 15; abundance: -
CDR3aa: CASSMTGTASGANVLTF; j_gene: TRBJ2-6; v_gene: TRBV25-1; len: 17; abundance: -